The 5 T cell receptor beta chains presented below share a single source sample, sequenced in a study of siplizumab effects on memory and regulatory T cells (dated by TCRdb to between 2018 and 2021). Library preparation employed the immunoSEQ multiplex PCR assay. In its TCRdb copy, this immuneACCESS table keeps in-frame sequences only and misses some clones. Where compared with another copy, unresolved V genes explain less than half of these, and the others have no known cause. The sample data list tens of thousands of clones, and 95% to 98% of these were observed just once. 0.095% of the sample lies in the top ten. Sequences were obtained from naive CD8+ T cells sorted from blood. The intended sense of this specimen's cell subset or site label: unstimulated naive T cells. The origin of the receptors is a human donor in good health.

This rearrangement joins TRBV30 to TRBJ2-7, with D unresolved. Germline V gene data show CDR1 as GTSNPN and CDR2 as SVGIG (reference sequence). The CDR3 sequence is 11 residues long. The V and J ends lost 0 bases and 7 bases respectively, with 7 bases between them. The chain's CDR3 is CAWSVSGEQYF. DNA for the CDR3: TGTGCCTGGAGTGTCTCTGGGGAGCAGTACTTC.

The rearrangement joins TRBV6-5 to TRBJ1-1, with D possibly being TRBD1 (6 bases). CDR3 length equals 14 residues. V lost 4 bases to trimming and J lost 6 bases, with 15 bases between them. The V gene's germline CDR1 is MNHEY and CDR2 SVGAGI. The CDR3 is CASSSKGEWAEAFF. As DNA, the CDR3 is TGTGCCAGCAGTTCCAAGGGGGAGTGGGCTGAAGCTTTCTTT.

The V and J genes are TRBV7-9 and TRBJ1-5; D ambiguous. The V gene's germline CDR1 is SEHNR and CDR2 FQNEAQ (reference sequence). The CDR3 has 14 residues. Trimming left V 2 bases short and J 6 bases short, with 11 bases between. The DNA for the CDR3 is TGTGCCAGCAGCTTATCCCTTGGATCTCAGCCCCAGCATTTT. Its protein is CASSLSLGSQPQHF.

J is TRBJ2-1 and V is TRBV7-9; TRBD1 or TRBD2 may be the D gene (7 bases each). The CDR3 runs 15 residues. Trimming pared 1 base from V and 8 bases from J, leaving 15 bases between. CDR1 and CDR2 (germline): SEHNR, FQNEAQ (reference sequence). In nucleotides, the CDR3 is TGTGCCAGCAGCTTAGGGCAGGGGGGGTTCGATGAGCAGTTCTTC. It yields the protein CASSLGQGGFDEQFF. The full variable domain, completed using reference TRBV7-9 and TRBJ2-1, is DTGVSQNPRHKITKRGQNVTFRCDPISEHNRLYWYRQTLGQGPEFLTYFQNEAQLEKSRLLSDRFSAERPKGSFSTLEIQRTEQGDSAMYLCASSLGQGGFDEQFFGPGTRLTVL.

The chain links TRBV9 to TRBJ1-5; D is undetermined. CDR1 is SGDLS and CDR2 is YYNGEE in the germline V gene. Trimming pared 0 bases from V and 5 bases from J, leaving 9 bases between. The CDR3 spans 14 residues. CDR3 sequence: CASSVGQTHQPQHF. CDR3 sequence (DNA): TGTGCCAGCAGCGTAGGGCAGACCCATCAGCCCCAGCATTTT.